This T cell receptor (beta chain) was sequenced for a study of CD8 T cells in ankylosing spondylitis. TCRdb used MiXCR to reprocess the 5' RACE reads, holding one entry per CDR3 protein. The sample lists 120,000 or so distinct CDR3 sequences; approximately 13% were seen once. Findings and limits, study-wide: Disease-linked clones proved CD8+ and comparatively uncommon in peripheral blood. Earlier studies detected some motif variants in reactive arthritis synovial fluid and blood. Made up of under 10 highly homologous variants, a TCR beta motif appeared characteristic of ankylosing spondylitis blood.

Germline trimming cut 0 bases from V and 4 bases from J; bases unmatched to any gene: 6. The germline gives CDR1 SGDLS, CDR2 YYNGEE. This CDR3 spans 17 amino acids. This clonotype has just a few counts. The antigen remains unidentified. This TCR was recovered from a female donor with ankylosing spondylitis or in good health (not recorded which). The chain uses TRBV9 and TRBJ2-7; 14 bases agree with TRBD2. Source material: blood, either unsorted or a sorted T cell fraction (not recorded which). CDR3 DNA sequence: TGTGCCAGCAGCGTAGGAGGGACTAGCGGGAGTGGTTACGAGCAGTACTTC. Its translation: CASSVGGTSGSGYEQYF.